The T cell receptor beta chain described here comes from a study of OX40 agonist ivuxolimab in advanced cancers. Study context: Patient treatment consisted of intravenous ivuxolimab administration every 2 weeks at 0.01 to 10 mg/kg. Earlier anti-PD-1, anti-PD-L1 or anti-CTLA-4 therapy was permitted; under 50% had received some.

Generated by immunoSEQ multiplex PCR, the TCRdb table keeps only in-frame clones and is missing some. The sample yields some 81,000 clones, 87% seen once. About this clone itself: Its antigen is undetermined.

Study-wide points: Some nonresponders also had low normalized T-cell clonal expansion. Clonal expansion was seen in CD4+ and CD8+ blood T cells by week 6 at 0.1 to 3.0 mg/kg.

Germline V gives CDR1 MNHEY, CDR2 SMNVEV (reference sequence). CDR3 length equals 18 residues. With V trimmed by 6 bases and J by 0 bases, 15 bases remained unmatched. The rearrangement links TRBV27 to TRBJ2-7; TRBD2 agrees at 9 bases. The receptor comes from an adult with an advanced solid tumor such as melanoma, head and neck, liver or kidney cancer. The material was CD4+ or CD8+ T cells sorted from blood, obtained in a trial of the OX40 agonist ivuxolimab. As DNA, the CDR3 is TGTGCCAGCAGGAGGACCGGGACTAGCCTAACGATCTCCTACGAGCAGTACTTC. Residues: CASRRTGTSLTISYEQYF.